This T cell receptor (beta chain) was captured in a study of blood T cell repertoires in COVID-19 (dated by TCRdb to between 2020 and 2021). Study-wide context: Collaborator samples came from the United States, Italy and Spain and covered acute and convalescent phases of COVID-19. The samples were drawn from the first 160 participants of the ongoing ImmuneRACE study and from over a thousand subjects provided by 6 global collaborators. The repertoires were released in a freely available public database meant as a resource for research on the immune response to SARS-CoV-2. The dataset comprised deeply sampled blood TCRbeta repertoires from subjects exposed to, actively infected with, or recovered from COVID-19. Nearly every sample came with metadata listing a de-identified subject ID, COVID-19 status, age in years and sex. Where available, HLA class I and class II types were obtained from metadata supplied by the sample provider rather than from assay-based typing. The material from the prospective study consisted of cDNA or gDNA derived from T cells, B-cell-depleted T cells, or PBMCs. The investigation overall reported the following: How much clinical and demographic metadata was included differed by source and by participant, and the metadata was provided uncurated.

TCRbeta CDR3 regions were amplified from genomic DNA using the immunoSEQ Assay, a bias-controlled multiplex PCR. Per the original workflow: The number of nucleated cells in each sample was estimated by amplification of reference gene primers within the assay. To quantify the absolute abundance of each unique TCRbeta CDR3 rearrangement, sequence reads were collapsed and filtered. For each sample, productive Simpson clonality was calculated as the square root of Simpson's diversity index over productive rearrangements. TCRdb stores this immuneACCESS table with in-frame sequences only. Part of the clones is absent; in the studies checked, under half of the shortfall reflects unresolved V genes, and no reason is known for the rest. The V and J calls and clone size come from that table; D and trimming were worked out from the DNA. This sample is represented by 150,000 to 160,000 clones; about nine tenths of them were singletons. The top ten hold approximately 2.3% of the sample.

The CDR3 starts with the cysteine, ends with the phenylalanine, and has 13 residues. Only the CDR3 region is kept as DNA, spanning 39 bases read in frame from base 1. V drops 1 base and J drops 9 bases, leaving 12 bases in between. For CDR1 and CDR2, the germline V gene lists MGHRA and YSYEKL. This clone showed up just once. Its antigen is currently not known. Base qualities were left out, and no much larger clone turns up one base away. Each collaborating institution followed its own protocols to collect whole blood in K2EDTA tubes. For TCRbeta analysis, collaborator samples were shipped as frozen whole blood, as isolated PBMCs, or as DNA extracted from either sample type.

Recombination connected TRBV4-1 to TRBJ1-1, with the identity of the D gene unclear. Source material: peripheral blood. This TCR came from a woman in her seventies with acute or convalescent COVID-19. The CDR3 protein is CASSQAGTRQAFF. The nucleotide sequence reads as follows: TGCGCCAGCAGCCAAGCAGGTACACGTCAAGCTTTCTTT.